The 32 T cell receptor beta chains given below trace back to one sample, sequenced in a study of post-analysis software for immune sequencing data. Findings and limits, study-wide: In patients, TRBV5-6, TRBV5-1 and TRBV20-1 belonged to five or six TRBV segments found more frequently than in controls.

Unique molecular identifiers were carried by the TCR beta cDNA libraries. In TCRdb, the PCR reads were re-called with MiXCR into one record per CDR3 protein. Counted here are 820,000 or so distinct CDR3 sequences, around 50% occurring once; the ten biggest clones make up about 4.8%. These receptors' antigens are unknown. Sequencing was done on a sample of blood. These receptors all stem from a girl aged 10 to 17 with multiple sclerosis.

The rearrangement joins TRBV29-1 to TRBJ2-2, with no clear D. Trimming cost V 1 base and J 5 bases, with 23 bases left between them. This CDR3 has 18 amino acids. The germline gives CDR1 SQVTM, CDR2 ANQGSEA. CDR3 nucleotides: TGCAGCGTTGAAGCCCAGCCCGCTGCGGAAGGGCGAACCGGGGAGCTGTTTTTT. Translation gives CSVEAQPAAEGRTGELFF.

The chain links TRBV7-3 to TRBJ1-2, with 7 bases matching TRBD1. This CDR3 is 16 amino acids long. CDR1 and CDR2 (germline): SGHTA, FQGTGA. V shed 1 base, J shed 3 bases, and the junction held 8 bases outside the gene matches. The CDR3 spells CASSLRPTGDHYGYTF. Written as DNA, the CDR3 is TGTGCCAGCAGCTTAAGGCCCACAGGGGACCACTATGGCTACACCTTC.

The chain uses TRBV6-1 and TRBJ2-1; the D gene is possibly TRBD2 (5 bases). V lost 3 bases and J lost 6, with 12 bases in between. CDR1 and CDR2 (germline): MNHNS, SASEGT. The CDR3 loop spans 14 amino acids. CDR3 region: CASSEMRVGNEQFF. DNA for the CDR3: TGTGCCAGCAGTGAGATGCGGGTAGGCAATGAGCAGTTCTTC.

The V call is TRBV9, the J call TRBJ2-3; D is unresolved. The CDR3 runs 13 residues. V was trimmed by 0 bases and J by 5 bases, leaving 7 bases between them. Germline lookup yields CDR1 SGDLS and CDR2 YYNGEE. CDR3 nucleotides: TGTGCCAGCAGCGTAGGGGTTTTAGATACGCAGTATTTT. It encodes CASSVGVLDTQYF. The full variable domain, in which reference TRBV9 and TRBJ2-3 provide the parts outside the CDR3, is DSGVTQTPKHLITATGQRVTLRCSPRSGDLSVYWYQQSLDQGLQFLIQYYNGEERAKGNILERFSAQQFPDLHSELNLSSLELGDSALYFCASSVGVLDTQYFGPGTRLTVL.

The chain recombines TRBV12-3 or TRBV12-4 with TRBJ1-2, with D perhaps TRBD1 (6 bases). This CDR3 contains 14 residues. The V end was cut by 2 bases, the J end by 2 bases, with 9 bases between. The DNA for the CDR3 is TGTGCCAGCAGTTTAACCCAGGGGAACTATGGCTACACCTTC. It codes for CASSLTQGNYGYTF.

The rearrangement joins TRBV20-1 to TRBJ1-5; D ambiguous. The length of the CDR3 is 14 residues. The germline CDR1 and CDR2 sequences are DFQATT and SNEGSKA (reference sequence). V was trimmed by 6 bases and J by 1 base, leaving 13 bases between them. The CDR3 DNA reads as TGCAGTGCCAACGTTCGCCGGAGCAATCAGCCCCAGCATTTT. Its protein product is CSANVRRSNQPQHF.

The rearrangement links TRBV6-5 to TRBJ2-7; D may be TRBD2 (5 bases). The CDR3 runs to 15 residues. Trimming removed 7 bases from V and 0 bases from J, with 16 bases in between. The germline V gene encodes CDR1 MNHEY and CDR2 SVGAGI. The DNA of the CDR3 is TGTGCCAGCACCGAGGGCCTTTCAAGCTCCTACGAGCAGTACTTC. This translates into CASTEGLSSSYEQYF.

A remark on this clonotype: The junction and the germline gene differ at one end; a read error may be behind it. This CDR3 is CAGSLVTGVSYEQYF. CDR3 bases: TGCGCCGGCAGCTTGGTCACGGGAGTCTCCTACGAGCAGTACTTC. V gene TRBV5-1 combines with J gene TRBJ2-5; a possible D gene is TRBD2 (6 bases). The better agreement between TRBJ2-7 and the DNA end casts doubt on the J call. The CDR3 is made up of 15 amino acids. In germline, CDR1 is SGHRS, CDR2 YFSETQ.

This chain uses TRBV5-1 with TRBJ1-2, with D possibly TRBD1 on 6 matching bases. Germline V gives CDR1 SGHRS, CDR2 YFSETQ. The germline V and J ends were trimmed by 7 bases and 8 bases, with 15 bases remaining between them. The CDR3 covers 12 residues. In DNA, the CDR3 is TGCGCCAGCGGGGACCAGGGGCGAGGCTACACCTTC. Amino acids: CASGDQGRGYTF.

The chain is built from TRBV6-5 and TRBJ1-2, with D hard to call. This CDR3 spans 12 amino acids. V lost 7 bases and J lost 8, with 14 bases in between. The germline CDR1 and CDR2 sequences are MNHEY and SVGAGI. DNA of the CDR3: TGTGCCAGCATCTCTTCCGTAGGCGGCTACACCTTC. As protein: CASISSVGGYTF.

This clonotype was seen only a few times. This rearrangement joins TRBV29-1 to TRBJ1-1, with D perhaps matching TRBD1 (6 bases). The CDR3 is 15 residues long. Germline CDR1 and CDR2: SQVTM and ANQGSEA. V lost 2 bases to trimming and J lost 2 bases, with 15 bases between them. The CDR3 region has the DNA TGCAGCGTTGAATCCCGAGGGGGGTTCAACACTGAAGCTTTCTTT. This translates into CSVESRGGFNTEAFF.

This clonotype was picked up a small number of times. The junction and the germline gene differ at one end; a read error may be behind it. Written as DNA, the CDR3 is TGCAGTTCTAGTGGGACGGAGACCTACGAGCAGTACTTC. It yields the protein CSSSGTETYEQYF. The chain is built from TRBV20-1 and TRBJ2-7; D tentatively reads TRBD1 or TRBD2 (5 bases each). CDR3 length: 13 amino acids. Per the germline V gene, CDR1 is DFQATT and CDR2 is SNEGSKA (reference sequence).

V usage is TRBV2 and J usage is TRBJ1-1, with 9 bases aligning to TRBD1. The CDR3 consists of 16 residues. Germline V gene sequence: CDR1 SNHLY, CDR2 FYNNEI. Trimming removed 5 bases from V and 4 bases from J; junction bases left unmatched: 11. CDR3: CASSSPTGGFSTEAFF. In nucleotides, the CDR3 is TGTGCCAGCAGTTCCCCGACAGGGGGTTTTTCCACTGAAGCTTTCTTT. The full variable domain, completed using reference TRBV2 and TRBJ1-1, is EPEVTQTPSHQVTQMGQEVILRCVPISNHLYFYWYRQILGQKVEFLVSFYNNEISEKSEIFDDQFSVERPDGSNFTLKIRSTKLEDSAMYFCASSSPTGGFSTEAFFGQGTRLTVV.

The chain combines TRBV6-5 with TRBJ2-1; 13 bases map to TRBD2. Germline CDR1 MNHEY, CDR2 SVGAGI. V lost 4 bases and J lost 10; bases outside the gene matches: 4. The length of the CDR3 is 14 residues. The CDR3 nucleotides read TGTGCCAGCAGTTGGACTAGCGGGAGCCGGGAGCAGTTCTTC. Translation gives CASSWTSGSREQFF.

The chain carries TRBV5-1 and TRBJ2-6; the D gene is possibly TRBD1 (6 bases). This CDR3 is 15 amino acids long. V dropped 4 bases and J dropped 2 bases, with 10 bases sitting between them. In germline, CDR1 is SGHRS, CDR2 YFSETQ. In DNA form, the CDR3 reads TGCGCCAGCAGCCAAAGGACAGCTGGGGCCAACGTCCTGACTTTC. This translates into CASSQRTAGANVLTF.

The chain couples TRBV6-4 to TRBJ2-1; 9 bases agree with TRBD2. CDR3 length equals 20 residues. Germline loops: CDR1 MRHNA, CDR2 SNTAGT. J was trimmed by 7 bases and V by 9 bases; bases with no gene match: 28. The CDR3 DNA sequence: TGTGCCAGTAGTAGGTCGGGATCTCTTGGGGTTAGCGGGAGCAGTAATGAGCAGTTCTTC. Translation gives CASSRSGSLGVSGSSNEQFF.

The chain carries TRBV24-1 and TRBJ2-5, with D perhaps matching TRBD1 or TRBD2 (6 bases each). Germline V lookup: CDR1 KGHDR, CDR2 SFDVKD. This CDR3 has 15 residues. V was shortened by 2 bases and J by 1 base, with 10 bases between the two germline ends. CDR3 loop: CATSDSRDIQETQYF. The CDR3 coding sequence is TGTGCCACCAGTGATTCGCGGGACATCCAAGAGACCCAGTACTTC.

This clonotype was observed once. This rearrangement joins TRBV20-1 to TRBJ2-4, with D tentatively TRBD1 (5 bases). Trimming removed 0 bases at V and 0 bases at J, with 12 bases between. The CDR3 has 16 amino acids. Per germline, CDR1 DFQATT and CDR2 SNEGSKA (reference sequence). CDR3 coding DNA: TGCAGTGCTAGAGAGGGGCCCCAGGTAGCCAAAAACATTCAGTACTTC. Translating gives CSAREGPQVAKNIQYF.

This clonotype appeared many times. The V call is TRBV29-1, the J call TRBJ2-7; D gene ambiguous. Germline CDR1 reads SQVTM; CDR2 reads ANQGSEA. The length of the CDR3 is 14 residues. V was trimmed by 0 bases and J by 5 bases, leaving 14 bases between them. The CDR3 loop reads CSVEEVGVLHEQYF. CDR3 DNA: TGCAGCGTTGAAGAAGTTGGGGTTCTCCACGAGCAGTACTTC.

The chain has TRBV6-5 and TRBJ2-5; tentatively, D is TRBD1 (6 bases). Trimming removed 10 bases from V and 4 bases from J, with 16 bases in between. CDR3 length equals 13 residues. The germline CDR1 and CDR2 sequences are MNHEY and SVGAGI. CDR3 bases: TGTGCCACTATCCCGGCAGGGGTAGAGACCCAGTACTTC. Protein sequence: CATIPAGVETQYF.

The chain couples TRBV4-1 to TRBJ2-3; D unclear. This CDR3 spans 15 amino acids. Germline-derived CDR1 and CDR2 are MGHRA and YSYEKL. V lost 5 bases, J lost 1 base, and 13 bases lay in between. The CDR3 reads CASSFRIRGTDTQYF. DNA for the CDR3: TGCGCCAGCAGCTTCAGGATACGGGGCACAGATACGCAGTATTTT.

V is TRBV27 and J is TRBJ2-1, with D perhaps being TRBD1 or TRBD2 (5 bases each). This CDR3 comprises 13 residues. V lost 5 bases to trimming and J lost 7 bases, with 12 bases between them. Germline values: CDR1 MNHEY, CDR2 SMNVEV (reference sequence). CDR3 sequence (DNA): TGTGCCAGCAGTGTAACGGGGCTTAATGAGCAGTTCTTC. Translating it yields CASSVTGLNEQFF.

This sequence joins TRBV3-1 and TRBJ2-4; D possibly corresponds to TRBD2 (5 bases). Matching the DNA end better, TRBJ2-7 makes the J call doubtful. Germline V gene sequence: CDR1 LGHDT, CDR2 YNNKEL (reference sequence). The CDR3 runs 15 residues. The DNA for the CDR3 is TGTGCCAGCAGCCAAAATTCAGGATCTACTAGCGAGCAGTACTTC. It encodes CASSQNSGSTSEQYF.

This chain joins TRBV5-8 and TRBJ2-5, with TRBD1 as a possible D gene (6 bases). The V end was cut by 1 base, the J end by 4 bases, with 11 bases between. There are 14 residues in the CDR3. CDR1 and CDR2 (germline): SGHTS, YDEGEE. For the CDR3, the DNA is TGTGCCAGCAGCTTGTTGCAGGGGCCAGAGACCCAGTACTTC. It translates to CASSLLQGPETQYF.

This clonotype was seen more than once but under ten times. This chain's CDR3 is CASKQGAYEQYF. Written as DNA, the CDR3 is TGTGCCAGCAAACAGGGGGCCTACGAGCAGTACTTC. V is TRBV6-2 or TRBV6-3 and J is TRBJ2-7, with TRBD1 matching over 8 bases. Per germline, CDR1 MNHEY and CDR2 SVGEGT. There are 12 residues in the CDR3. V gave up 7 bases and J gave up 2 bases; unmatched junction bases: 1.

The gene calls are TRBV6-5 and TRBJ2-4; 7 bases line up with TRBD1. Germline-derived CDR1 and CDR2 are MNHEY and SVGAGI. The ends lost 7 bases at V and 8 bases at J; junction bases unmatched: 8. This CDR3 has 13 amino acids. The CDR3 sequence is CASKDRAPDIQYF. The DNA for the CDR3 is TGTGCCAGCAAAGACAGGGCTCCGGACATTCAGTACTTC.

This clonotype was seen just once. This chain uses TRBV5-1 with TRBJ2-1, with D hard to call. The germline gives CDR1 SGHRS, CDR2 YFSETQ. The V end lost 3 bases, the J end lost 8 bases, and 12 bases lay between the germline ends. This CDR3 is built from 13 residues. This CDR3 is CASSSTQRDEQFF. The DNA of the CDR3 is TGCGCCAGCAGCTCGACGCAGCGAGATGAGCAGTTCTTC.

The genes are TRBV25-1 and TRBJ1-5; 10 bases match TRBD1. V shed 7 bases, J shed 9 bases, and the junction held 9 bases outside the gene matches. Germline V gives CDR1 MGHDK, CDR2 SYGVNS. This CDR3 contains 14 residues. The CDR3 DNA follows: TGTGCCAGCACCGGGACAGGGGAAGATCTGCCCCAGCATTTT. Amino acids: CASTGTGEDLPQHF.

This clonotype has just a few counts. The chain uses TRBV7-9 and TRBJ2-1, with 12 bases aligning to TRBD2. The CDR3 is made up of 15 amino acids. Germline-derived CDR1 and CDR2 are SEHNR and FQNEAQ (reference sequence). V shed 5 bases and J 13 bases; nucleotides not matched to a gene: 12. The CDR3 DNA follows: TGTGCCAGCAGCCTGACTAGCGGGAGCCAAGCGACCCAGTTCTTC. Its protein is CASSLTSGSQATQFF. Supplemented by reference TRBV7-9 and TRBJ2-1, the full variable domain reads DTGVSQNPRHKITKRGQNVTFRCDPISEHNRLYWYRQTLGQGPEFLTYFQNEAQLEKSRLLSDRFSAERPKGSFSTLEIQRTEQGDSAMYLCASSLTSGSQATQFFGPGTRLTVL.

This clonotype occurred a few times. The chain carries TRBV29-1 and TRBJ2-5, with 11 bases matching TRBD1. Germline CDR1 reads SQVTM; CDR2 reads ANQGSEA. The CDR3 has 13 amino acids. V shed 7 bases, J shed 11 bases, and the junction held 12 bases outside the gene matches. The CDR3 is CSARTGGSLGQYF. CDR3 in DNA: TGCAGCGCCAGGACAGGGGGCTCCTTGGGGCAGTACTTC.

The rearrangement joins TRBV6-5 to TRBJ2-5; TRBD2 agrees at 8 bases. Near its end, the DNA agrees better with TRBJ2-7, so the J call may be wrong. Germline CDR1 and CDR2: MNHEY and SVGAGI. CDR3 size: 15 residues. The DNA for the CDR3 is TGTGCCAGCAGGAGGACTAGCTCCCTCCTCTACGAGCAGTACTTC. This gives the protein CASRRTSSLLYEQYF.

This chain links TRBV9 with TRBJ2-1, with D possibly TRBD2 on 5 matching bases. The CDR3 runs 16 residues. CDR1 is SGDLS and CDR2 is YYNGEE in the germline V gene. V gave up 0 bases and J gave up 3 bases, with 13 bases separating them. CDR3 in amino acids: CASSVGGLVDYNEQFF. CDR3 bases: TGTGCCAGCAGCGTAGGAGGGCTGGTGGACTACAATGAGCAGTTCTTC.